One sample yielded the 2 T cell receptor beta chains listed below, sequenced in a study of OX40 agonist ivuxolimab in advanced cancers. Data came from immunoSEQ multiplex PCR; TCRdb stores just in-frame clones and leaves some out. Among 90,000 or so clones listed, 89% were seen once. The material was CD4+ or CD8+ T cells sorted from blood, obtained in a trial of the OX40 agonist ivuxolimab. The receptor set was obtained from an adult with an advanced solid tumor such as melanoma, head and neck, liver or kidney cancer.

The V and J genes are TRBV30 and TRBJ1-1; no firm D call. This CDR3 contains 14 residues. Germline V lookup: CDR1 GTSNPN, CDR2 SVGIG (reference sequence). Trimming took off 3 bases at V and 3 bases at J, with 14 bases between the two ends. This CDR3 reads CAWRRWSTDTEAFF. For the CDR3, the DNA is TGTGCCTGGAGGAGGTGGAGCACGGACACTGAAGCTTTCTTT.

The V call is TRBV6-1, the J call TRBJ1-4; a weak D match, TRBD1 (6 bases). The CDR3 is 14 residues long. Looked up from germline, CDR1 is MNHNS and CDR2 is SASEGT. Trimming pared 6 bases from V and 5 bases from J, leaving 13 bases between. The CDR3 region is CASRGYRENEKLFF. The CDR3 DNA is TGTGCCAGCAGGGGATACAGGGAGAATGAAAAACTGTTTTTT.